This is a list of T cell receptor beta chains from one sample in a study of molecular identifiers for immune sequencing clone quantification. TCRdb reanalysed the PCR reads using MiXCR and keeps one entry per CDR3 protein. The data hold about 510,000 distinct CDR3 sequences, with about a fifth observed a single time. Material for sequencing was naive CD8+ T cells from blood, with Jurkat cell RNA spiked in. The receptors originated from a human donor in good health. Some libraries in this study had Jurkat cell RNA spiked in. CDR3s include the opening cysteine and the closing phenylalanine or tryptophan. The D gene is left open where the match is weak. Clone size is stated in some rows and not others, as once, few, many or a class when expanded.

j_gene	v_gene	abundance	d_gene	CDR3aa	CDR3nt
TRBJ1-5	TRBV20-1	many	NA	CSARTGPKLGGNQPQHF	TGCAGTGCTAGAACGGGACCTAAATTAGGGGGCAATCAGCCCCAGCATTTT
TRBJ2-3	TRBV20-1	few	TRBD2	CSATTSESTDTQYF	TGCAGTGCTACCACTAGCGAGAGCACAGATACGCAGTATTTT
TRBJ2-7	TRBV30	NA	NA	CDWSRTVWPYEQYF	TGTGACTGGAGTAGGACAGTCTGGCCCTACGAGCAGTACTTC
TRBJ2-1	TRBV14	few	NA	CASSQSQGVAGVFYNEQFF	TGTGCCAGCAGCCAAAGCCAAGGGGTAGCAGGGGTGTTCTACAATGAGCAGTTCTTC
TRBJ2-3	TRBV9	many	TRBD2	CASSSPGGPKDTQYF	TGTGCCAGCAGCTCTCCGGGGGGGCCGAAAGATACGCAGTATTTT
TRBJ2-4	TRBV20-1	NA	TRBD2	CSAREPLAGDIAKNVQYF	TGCAGTGCTAGAGAACCACTAGCGGGTGATATAGCCAAAAACGTTCAGTACTTC
TRBJ1-1	TRBV12-3/TRBV12-4	NA	NA	CASSYDTGTNTEAFF	TGTGCCAGCAGCTACGACACGGGGACGAACACTGAAGCTTTCTTT
TRBJ1-4	TRBV2	NA	NA	CASSWPDEKLFF	TGTGCCAGCAGTTGGCCGGATGAAAAACTGTTTTTT
TRBJ2-5	TRBV20-1	few	TRBD1	CSARDTGRGPRRETQYF	TGCAGTGCTAGAGATACGGGCAGGGGGCCCCGTAGGGAGACCCAGTACTTC
TRBJ1-1	TRBV28	NA	NA	CASSQGGTETFF	TGTGCCAGCAGTCAGGGAGGGACTGAAACTTTCTTT
TRBJ2-7	TRBV29-1	many	NA	CSVEDGIGYEQYF	TGCAGCGTTGAAGACGGAATCGGCTACGAGCAGTACTTC
TRBJ2-2	TRBV7-3	many	TRBD2	CASSLVTSDSNTGELFF	TGTGCCAGCAGCTTAGTTACTAGCGACTCGAACACCGGGGAGCTGTTTTTT
TRBJ2-7	TRBV11-2	few	NA	CASSLFLAGTPSSYEQYF	TGTGCCAGCAGCTTATTTTTGGCCGGGACACCAAGCTCCTACGAGCAGTACTTC
TRBJ2-3	TRBV9	few	NA	CASSVDTSEGDTQYF	TGTGCCAGCAGCGTAGATACCAGCGAGGGGGATACGCAGTATTTT
TRBJ2-4	TRBV20-1	many	TRBD1	CSARNTGDAKNIQYF	TGCAGTGCTAGGAACACAGGGGACGCCAAAAACATTCAGTACTTC
TRBJ1-1	TRBV19	few	NA	CASIPSTRSNTEAFF	TGTGCCAGCATCCCATCGACCCGGAGTAACACTGAAGCTTTCTTT
TRBJ2-3	TRBV9	NA	TRBD2	CASSVSGRAKDTQYF	TGTGCCAGCAGCGTTAGCGGGAGGGCTAAAGATACGCAGTATTTT
TRBJ2-7	TRBV2	many	NA	CASLDLVLSVQYF	TGTGCCAGCCTGGACCTGGTTCTCTCCGTGCAGTACTTC
TRBJ2-1	TRBV9	NA	TRBD2	CASSSPGLAGSEQFF	TGTGCCAGCAGCTCCCCGGGACTAGCGGGTTCTGAGCAGTTCTTC
TRBJ2-7	TRBV5-3	few	NA	CASSSNMGAPSYEQYF	TGTGCCAGCAGCTCAAATATGGGGGCCCCTTCCTACGAGCAGTACTTC
TRBJ1-4	TRBV19	many	TRBD1	CASSRQGATNEKLFF	TGTGCCAGTAGTCGGCAGGGGGCGACTAATGAAAAACTGTTTTTT
TRBJ1-2	TRBV6-2/TRBV6-3	few	NA	CASSQATDSAYGYTF	TGTGCCAGCAGCCAAGCCACCGACAGCGCCTATGGCTACACCTTC
TRBJ2-3	TRBV28	many	NA	CASSPWGENTDTQYF	TGTGCCAGCAGTCCCTGGGGGGAAAACACAGATACGCAGTATTTT
TRBJ2-7	TRBV5-1	many	NA	CASSYAGQGDEQYF	TGCGCCAGCAGCTACGCTGGGCAGGGTGACGAGCAGTACTTC
TRBJ2-7	TRBV5-3	NA	NA	CASTVAGIVYEQYF	TGTGCCAGCACCGTCGCAGGGATCGTCTACGAGCAGTACTTC
TRBJ2-2	TRBV6-5	few	NA	CASSLAGWDTGELFF	TGTGCCAGCAGCCTAGCTGGGTGGGACACCGGGGAGCTGTTTTTT
TRBJ2-6	TRBV11-2	NA	TRBD2	CASSRGVSQRSGANVLTF	TGTGCCAGCAGCCGGGGGGTATCACAAAGATCCGGGGCCAACGTCCTGACTTTC
TRBJ2-7	TRBV5-1	many	NA	CASSLETAFYEQYF	TGCGCCAGCAGCTTGGAGACTGCCTTCTACGAGCAGTACTTC
TRBJ2-3	TRBV28	many	TRBD2	CASSLGASGVTDTQYF	TGTGCCAGCAGTTTAGGGGCTAGCGGAGTCACAGATACGCAGTATTTT
TRBJ1-2	TRBV29-1	few	NA	CSVEDREDPDDGYTF	TGCAGCGTTGAAGATCGAGAGGACCCTGATGATGGCTACACCTTC
TRBJ2-1	TRBV28	many	NA	CASSLSLGPDSYNEQFF	TGTGCCAGCAGTTTAAGTCTCGGGCCCGACTCCTACAATGAGCAGTTCTTC
TRBJ2-5	TRBV28	many	NA	CASSPSETQYF	TGTGCCAGCAGCCCGTCCGAGACCCAGTACTTC
TRBJ2-3	TRBV6-6	many	NA	CASSSGKQYF	TGTGCCAGCAGTTCGGGCAAGCAGTATTTT
TRBJ2-7	TRBV2	few	NA	CASRDSTEQYF	TGTGCCAGCAGGGATAGCACCGAGCAGTACTTC
TRBJ1-2	TRBV4-1	NA	NA	CASSPLAVTNYGYTF	TGCGCCAGCAGCCCCTTGGCAGTTACGAACTATGGCTACACCTTC
TRBJ1-1	TRBV27	NA	NA	CPSRKNTGFTEAFF	TGTCCCAGCAGGAAGAATACAGGGTTCACTGAAGCTTTCTTT
TRBJ2-7	TRBV4-3	few	NA	CASSQDLTSEQYF	TGCGCCAGCAGCCAAGATCTAACTAGCGAGCAGTACTTC
TRBJ2-7	TRBV4-3	NA	NA	CASSQNRDTAYEQYF	TGCGCCAGCAGCCAAAACCGGGACACTGCCTACGAGCAGTACTTC
TRBJ1-5	TRBV19	few	NA	CASSELIYQPQHF	TGTGCCAGTAGTGAGCTAATTTATCAGCCCCAGCATTTT
TRBJ2-3	TRBV4-1	few	TRBD1	CASSQVGQGAADTQYF	TGCGCCAGCAGCCAAGTGGGGCAGGGGGCCGCAGATACGCAGTATTTT